Listed here are 32 T cell receptor beta chains from one sample, sequenced in a study of early stage breast cancer tumors. This table comes from immunoSEQ multiplex PCR, and its TCRdb copy is limited to in-frame clones, with some not included. This repertoire shows about 38,000 clones, roughly 70% found once; its top ten account for roughly 7%. Sequencing was performed on blood. All receptors come from a person between 60 and 70 years old with breast cancer.

In this sample, this clone is medium-sized. The V gene is TRBV6-5, the J gene TRBJ2-7; possibly TRBD2 for D (7 bases). The CDR3 runs 14 residues. The ends were cut back, 5 bases at V and 7 bases at J, with 18 bases in the middle. Germline lookup yields CDR1 MNHEY and CDR2 SVGAGI. CDR3 in amino acids: CASSPLGGGREQYF. Written as DNA, the CDR3 is TGTGCCAGCAGTCCCCTAGGGGGGGGACGAGAGCAGTACTTC.

The rearrangement uses TRBV15 and TRBJ2-1, with D possibly TRBD2 on 5 matching bases. Trimming removed 5 bases from V and 6 bases from J, with 20 bases in between. Looked up from germline, CDR1 is LNHNV and CDR2 is YYDKDF (reference sequence). The CDR3 extends over 16 amino acids. The chain's CDR3 is CATSYRDSVSANEQFF. DNA of the CDR3: TGTGCCACCAGCTACCGGGATTCAGTCTCGGCCAATGAGCAGTTCTTC. Full variable domain (outside the CDR3, taken from reference TRBV15 and TRBJ2-1): DAMVIQNPRYQVTQFGKPVTLSCSQTLNHNVMYWYQQKSSQAPKLLFHYYDKDFNNEADTPDNFQSRRPNTSFCFLDIRSPGLGDTAMYLCATSYRDSVSANEQFFGPGTRLTVL.

J is TRBJ1-1 and V is TRBV7-9; tentative D call: TRBD1 (6 bases). CDR3 length: 14 amino acids. V lost 7 bases, J lost 6 bases, and 18 bases lay in between. Germline values: CDR1 SEHNR, CDR2 FQNEAQ (reference sequence). The CDR3 region has the DNA TGTGCCAGCATCGAAGGGGGATATGACCCTGAAGCTTTCTTT. Its protein is CASIEGGYDPEAFF.

The chain joins TRBV7-9 to TRBJ1-3; TRBD1 is a possible D gene (6 bases). Germline loops: CDR1 SEHNR, CDR2 FQNEAQ (reference sequence). V lost 1 base and J 1 base, leaving 8 bases between the germline ends. The CDR3 covers 15 residues. As DNA, the CDR3 is TGTGCCAGCAGCTTAGTACAGGGATCTGGAAACACCATATATTTT. This sequence encodes CASSLVQGSGNTIYF.

The rearrangement joins TRBV9 to TRBJ2-3, with D hard to call. The germline V gene has CDR1 SGDLS and CDR2 YYNGEE. V lost 3 bases, J lost 5 bases, and 1 base lay in between. The CDR3 totals 10 residues. The CDR3 coding sequence is TGTGCCAGCAGCGGAGATACGCAGTATTTT. Protein sequence: CASSGDTQYF.

This chain connects TRBV6-5 to TRBJ2-7, with a weak D call TRBD2 (6 bases). The CDR3 runs 15 residues. Deletions cut 2 bases from V and 3 bases from J, with 14 bases between. The germline V gene encodes CDR1 MNHEY and CDR2 SVGAGI. This CDR3 reads CASSYAGRQSYEQYF. Written as DNA, the CDR3 is TGTGCCAGCAGTTACGCGGGGCGCCAGAGCTACGAGCAGTACTTC.

V usage is TRBV2 and J usage is TRBJ2-5, with 14 bases lining up with TRBD2. This CDR3 comprises 17 residues. CDR1 and CDR2 from the germline V gene are SNHLY and FYNNEI. The V gene end was trimmed by 5 bases and the J gene end by 2 bases; junction bases not matched to a gene: 7. The chain's CDR3 is CASSWTSGRSAQETQYF. DNA of the CDR3: TGTGCCAGCAGTTGGACTAGCGGGAGGAGCGCTCAAGAGACCCAGTACTTC.

The chain uses TRBV11-3 and TRBJ2-2; 11 bases agree with TRBD2. The CDR3 covers 16 residues. The junction had 5 bases not matched to a gene; V was cut back by 5 bases and J by 3 bases. Germline V gives CDR1 SGHNT, CDR2 YENEEA. CDR3 residues: CASSPGTSGYTGELFF. In DNA form, the CDR3 reads TGTGCCAGCAGCCCGGGGACTAGCGGTTACACCGGGGAGCTGTTTTTT.

The chain has TRBV5-1 and TRBJ1-2; D is unclear. Per the germline V gene, CDR1 is SGHRS and CDR2 is YFSETQ. The CDR3 has 12 residues. V was shortened by 1 base and J by 1 base, with 2 bases between the two germline ends. In nucleotides, the CDR3 is TGCGCCAGCAGCTTGAATAACTATGGCTACACCTTC. It translates to CASSLNNYGYTF.

The chain combines TRBV15 with TRBJ1-4; D possibly corresponds to TRBD1 (5 bases). There are 13 residues in the CDR3. The germline V and J ends were trimmed by 4 bases and 12 bases, with 15 bases remaining between them. Per germline, CDR1 LNHNV and CDR2 YYDKDF (reference sequence). CDR3: CATSTDLKGELFF. The CDR3, as DNA: TGTGCCACCAGCACGGACCTCAAAGGGGAACTGTTTTTT.

In DNA, the CDR3 is TGTGCCAGCAGTCAGGGAGAAAAACTGTTTTTT. Amino acids: CASSQGEKLFF. The chain is built from TRBV6-5 and TRBJ1-4; maybe TRBD1 (5 bases). V lost 5 bases and J lost 8, with 6 bases in between. The V gene's germline CDR1 is MNHEY and CDR2 SVGAGI. The CDR3 length is 11 residues.

The chain has TRBV6-1 and TRBJ2-7; D is ambiguous. The CDR3 runs 15 residues. The V gene's germline CDR1 is MNHNS and CDR2 SASEGT. With 6 bases removed from V and 3 bases from J, the gap between germline ends came to 18 bases. CDR3 nucleotide sequence: TGTGCCAGCAGCCCCGAAGAGAATAGGTACTACGAGCAGTACTTC. Translation: CASSPEENRYYEQYF.

V and J are TRBV19 and TRBJ1-2; D may be TRBD1 (5 bases). The CDR3 has 15 residues. CDR1 and CDR2 from the germline V gene are LNHDA and SQIVND (reference sequence). The V gene lost 3 bases and the J gene lost 4 bases, with 15 bases spanning the gap. The DNA for the CDR3 is TGTGCCAGTAGTATTGACTCGGGGCAGGGCTATGGCTACACCTTC. Translation: CASSIDSGQGYGYTF. Combining the CDR3 with reference TRBV19 and TRBJ1-2 gives the whole variable domain DGGITQSPKYLFRKEGQNVTLSCEQNLNHDAMYWYRQDPGQGLRLIYYSQIVNDFQKGDIAEGYSVSREKKESFPLTVTSAQKNPTAFYLCASSIDSGQGYGYTFGSGTRLTVV.

This chain links TRBV5-4 with TRBJ2-3; D is possibly TRBD1 (6 bases). This CDR3 spans 16 amino acids. V lost 3 bases and J lost 6, with 20 bases in between. Per germline, CDR1 SGHNT and CDR2 YYREEE (reference sequence). The CDR3 here is CASSSGRGNGWDTQYF. The CDR3 DNA reads as TGTGCCAGCAGCTCGGGAAGGGGGAATGGGTGGGATACGCAGTATTTT.

This sequence joins TRBV7-2 and TRBJ1-2; possible D gene TRBD1, 5 bases. This CDR3 spans 14 amino acids. V lost 2 bases to trimming and J lost 5 bases, with 12 bases between them. Per germline, CDR1 SGHTA and CDR2 FQGNSA. The CDR3 nucleotides are TGTGCCAGCAGCTTAAACTACCAGGGTTATGGCTACACCTTC. Residues: CASSLNYQGYGYTF.

The chain carries TRBV14 and TRBJ1-1; a possible D gene is TRBD1 (6 bases). This CDR3 has 14 amino acids. The germline V gene has CDR1 SGHDN and CDR2 FVKESK. V lost 3 bases to trimming and J lost 1 base, with 9 bases between them. This CDR3 reads CASSHSGANTEAFF. In nucleotides, the CDR3 is TGTGCCAGCAGCCACTCGGGGGCGAACACTGAAGCTTTCTTT.

This clone was counted once. The V and J genes are TRBV11-3 and TRBJ2-7; TRBD1 matches 10 bases. The CDR3 consists of 15 residues. The germline CDR1 and CDR2 sequences are SGHNT and YENEEA. J lost 4 bases, V lost 5 bases, and 8 bases had no gene match. CDR3 loop: CASSEETGGEYEQYF. The CDR3 coding sequence is TGTGCCAGCAGCGAAGAGACAGGGGGCGAATACGAGCAGTACTTC. Combining the CDR3 with reference TRBV11-3 and TRBJ2-7 gives the whole variable domain EAGVVQSPRYKIIEKKQPVAFWCNPISGHNTLYWYLQNLGQGPELLIRYENEEAVDDSQLPKDRFSAERLKGVDSTLKIQPAELGDSAVYLCASSEETGGEYEQYFGPGTRLTVT.

The chain combines TRBV18 with TRBJ2-3; D gene uncertain. Germline V gene sequence: CDR1 KGHSH, CDR2 LQKENI. V was clipped by 6 bases and J by 5 bases, with 9 bases between them. The CDR3 totals 12 residues. The CDR3 region has the DNA TGTGCCAGCTCGCCATACAGAGATACGCAGTATTTT. Its protein product is CASSPYRDTQYF.

The genes are TRBV9 and TRBJ2-2; possibly TRBD2 for D (5 bases). Germline lookup yields CDR1 SGDLS and CDR2 YYNGEE. The CDR3 spans 15 residues. Trimming left V 0 bases short and J 7 bases short, with 13 bases between. In DNA form, the CDR3 reads TGTGCCAGCAGCGTAGAATTGAGGGCCAGCGGGGAGCTGTTTTTT. This encodes CASSVELRASGELFF.

The chain recombines TRBV5-1 with TRBJ1-2; 12 nucleotides match TRBD1. The CDR3 is 16 amino acids. The V gene end was trimmed by 4 bases and the J gene end by 6 bases; junction bases not matched to a gene: 10. Per the germline V gene, CDR1 is SGHRS and CDR2 is YFSETQ. CDR3 nucleotides: TGCGCCAGCAGCACTGACCCGGGACAGGGGGCCCATGGCTACACCTTC. This gives the protein CASSTDPGQGAHGYTF.

The CDR3 coding sequence is TGCGCCAGCAGCCAAAGAATCGGACAGATTGCAACTAATGAAAAACTGTTTTTT. Protein sequence: CASSQRIGQIATNEKLFF. The V and J genes are TRBV4-1 and TRBJ1-4, with a tentative D call TRBD1 (6 bases). V was clipped by 2 bases and J by 0 bases, with 16 bases between them. The V gene's germline CDR1 is MGHRA and CDR2 YSYEKL. The CDR3 runs to 18 residues.

V usage is TRBV18 and J usage is TRBJ1-5; a weak D match, TRBD1 (5 bases). Germline CDR1 reads KGHSH; CDR2 reads LQKENI. The CDR3 sequence is 13 residues long. The V end lost 2 bases, the J end lost 7 bases, and 9 bases lay between the germline ends. The CDR3, as DNA: TGTGCCAGCTCACCAGAGCAGGGCCAGCCCCAGCATTTT. It yields the protein CASSPEQGQPQHF.

The J gene is TRBJ1-6, the V gene TRBV7-9; D is undetermined. Per germline, CDR1 SEHNR and CDR2 FQNEAQ (reference sequence). V lost 7 bases and J 10 bases, leaving 11 bases between the germline ends. The CDR3 contains 12 residues. Here the CDR3 DNA reads TGTGCCAGCACCTTCTCAGAATCACCCCTCCACTTT. Translating it yields CASTFSESPLHF.

V is TRBV4-1 and J is TRBJ1-5, with 8 bases that match TRBD1. CDR1 is MGHRA, CDR2 YSYEKL, per germline. J gave up 4 bases and V 0 bases, and 8 bases lay outside the gene matches. The CDR3 covers 17 residues. CDR3 sequence reads: CASSQDRGRGLNQPQHF. For the CDR3, the DNA is TGCGCCAGCAGCCAAGATCGGGGCAGGGGGCTAAATCAGCCCCAGCATTTT.

The V call is TRBV4-2, the J call TRBJ1-1; D remains ambiguous. Germline loops: CDR1 LGHNA, CDR2 YNFKEQ. The CDR3 is 17 amino acids. The V gene lost 0 bases and the J gene lost 5 bases, with 19 bases spanning the gap. CDR3 DNA sequence: TGTGCCAGCAGCCAAGATCAACTGCTCGTCGAGGTGACTGAAGCTTTCTTT. This translates into CASSQDQLLVEVTEAFF.

The CDR3 coding sequence is TGTGCCAGCAAGGCCCCGGGCCTACGGGTATCCTACGAGCAGTACTTC. Translating it yields CASKAPGLRVSYEQYF. This sequence joins TRBV6-4 and TRBJ2-7; no clear D. The CDR3 sequence is 16 residues long. Trimming took 7 bases from V and 1 from J, leaving 20 bases between them. Germline-derived CDR1 and CDR2 are MRHNA and SNTAGT.

V usage is TRBV30 and J usage is TRBJ1-1; D ambiguous. Trimming pared 1 base from V and 6 bases from J, leaving 18 bases between. CDR3 length: 15 amino acids. Germline-derived CDR1 and CDR2 are GTSNPN and SVGIG (reference sequence). CDR3 in amino acids: CAWSARRMSVAEAFF. CDR3 bases: TGTGCCTGGAGTGCCAGACGGATGAGCGTGGCTGAAGCTTTCTTT.

CDR3 DNA: TGTGCCAGCAGGGGGGTCCAAGAGACCCAGTACTTC. It yields the protein CASRGVQETQYF. The V gene is TRBV7-9, the J gene TRBJ2-5, with D perhaps given as TRBD1 or TRBD2 (5 bases each). CDR1 and CDR2 (germline): SEHNR, FQNEAQ (reference sequence). The CDR3 contains 12 residues. The V end was cut by 6 bases, the J end by 1 base, with 6 bases between.

This clone has only one observation. This chain connects TRBV4-1 to TRBJ2-1, with 10 bases identical to TRBD2. This CDR3 contains 18 residues. Trimming took 4 bases from V and 7 from J; bases not matched to a gene: 16. Germline V lookup: CDR1 MGHRA, CDR2 YSYEKL. CDR3 sequence (DNA): TGCGCCAGCAGCCGGCACCGTGAGCGGGGGGGCTCCTCGAATGAGCAGTTCTTC. Its translation is CASSRHRERGGSSNEQFF.

The rearrangement uses TRBV5-1 and TRBJ2-7; 7 bases fit TRBD1. The V segment lost 4 bases and the J segment 1 base; nucleotides outside the gene matches: 11. The CDR3 covers 16 residues. The germline gives CDR1 SGHRS, CDR2 YFSETQ. In nucleotides, the CDR3 is TGCGCCAGCAGCATCGACCGGGACAGAGGTTCCTACGAGCAGTACTTC. Amino acid sequence: CASSIDRDRGSYEQYF. The variable domain in full, with the rest retrieved from reference TRBV5-1 and TRBJ2-7, is KAGVTQTPRYLIKTRGQQVTLSCSPISGHRSVSWYQQTPGQGLQFLFEYFSETQRNKGNFPGRFSGRQFSNSRSEMNVSTLELGDSALYLCASSIDRDRGSYEQYFGPGTRLTVT.

V and J are TRBV5-5 and TRBJ1-2; D remains unclear. With 5 bases removed from V and 6 bases from J, the gap between germline ends came to 8 bases. Germline assignment: CDR1 SGHKS and CDR2 YYEKEE (reference sequence). The CDR3 length is 11 residues. The CDR3 region is CASSSRHGYTF. CDR3 nucleotide sequence: TGTGCCAGCAGTTCAAGGCATGGCTACACCTTC.

J is TRBJ1-1 and V is TRBV28; D unresolved. The V end lost 3 bases, the J end lost 3 bases, and 11 bases lay between the germline ends. The CDR3 runs 14 residues. Germline CDR1 is MDHEN and CDR2 is SYDVKM. In DNA, the CDR3 is TGTGCCAGCAGTTTGGTGAGGGAGTACACTGAAGCTTTCTTT. Translated: CASSLVREYTEAFF.